These 11 T cell receptor beta chains came from one sample sequenced in a study of blood T cells in healthy people across ages. A second PCR, run for 7 to 11 cycles, used a sample-barcoded 5' primer plus a J-beta primer mix. Using its own MiXCR run on the 5' RACE reads, TCRdb lists one record per CDR3 protein. Among some 1.5 million distinct CDR3 sequences, approximately 43% were seen once, and the ten largest hold about 4.1%. Specimen: blood. The receptors were sampled from a woman younger than 30 in good health.

This clonotype appeared a few times. This chain joins TRBV9 and TRBJ1-1; no firm D call. Deletions cut 0 bases from V and 4 bases from J, with 10 bases between. The CDR3 totals 14 residues. Germline V lookup: CDR1 SGDLS, CDR2 YYNGEE. CDR3 in amino acids: CASSVGPLGTEAFF. CDR3 DNA: TGTGCCAGCAGCGTAGGTCCGCTGGGCACTGAAGCTTTCTTT.

The V gene is TRBV19, the J gene TRBJ1-5; D remains ambiguous. This CDR3 spans 13 amino acids. Germline CDR1 reads LNHDA; CDR2 reads SQIVND (reference sequence). V dropped 7 bases and J dropped 1 base, with 8 bases sitting between them. DNA for the CDR3: TGTGCCAGTACCCACGGCAGCAATCAGCCCCAGCATTTT. Protein sequence: CASTHGSNQPQHF. Full variable domain (rest looked up from reference TRBV19 and TRBJ1-5): DGGITQSPKYLFRKEGQNVTLSCEQNLNHDAMYWYRQDPGQGLRLIYYSQIVNDFQKGDIAEGYSVSREKKESFPLTVTSAQKNPTAFYLCASTHGSNQPQHFGDGTRLSIL.

The chain recombines TRBV7-2 with TRBJ2-7, with D perhaps TRBD1 (6 bases). This CDR3 is 15 amino acids long. The germline V and J ends were trimmed by 5 bases and 0 bases, with 14 bases remaining between them. Germline V CDR1 and CDR2: SGHTA, FQGNSA. CDR3 coding DNA: TGTGCCAGCAGCAAAGTTGGGGGCAGCTCCTACGAGCAGTACTTC. Protein sequence: CASSKVGGSSYEQYF.

V gene TRBV12-3 or TRBV12-4 combines with J gene TRBJ2-7, with a weak D call TRBD2 (6 bases). V was clipped by 4 bases and J by 6 bases, with 13 bases between them. The CDR3 is 13 amino acids. CDR3 loop: CASSSLRGSEQYF. CDR3 sequence (DNA): TGTGCCAGCAGTTCTTTACGGGGGAGCGAGCAGTACTTC.

In its sample, this clonotype was seen once. The chain carries TRBV5-1 and TRBJ1-1, with 9 positions matching TRBD1. Germline CDR1 SGHRS, CDR2 YFSETQ. This CDR3 contains 15 residues. After removal of 4 bases from V and 6 bases from J, the junction contained 10 bases not matched to a gene. DNA of the CDR3: TGCGCCAGCAGCACCCAGGGACAGGGATGGGCTGAAGCTTTCTTT. This gives the protein CASSTQGQGWAEAFF.

The chain joins TRBV12-3 or TRBV12-4 to TRBJ2-3; TRBD1 agrees at 10 bases. The ends lost 9 bases at V and 2 bases at J; junction bases unmatched: 8. This CDR3 region has 15 residues. The chain's CDR3 is CARRLGTGATDTQYF. The CDR3, as DNA: TGTGCCAGAAGGTTGGGGACAGGGGCCACAGATACGCAGTATTTT.

This clonotype was observed a few times. The chain carries TRBV10-1 and TRBJ2-3, with a weak D call TRBD2 (6 bases). There are 17 residues in the CDR3. The germline V gene has CDR1 WNHNN and CDR2 SYGVQD (reference sequence). Trimming took 5 bases from V and 0 from J, leaving 18 bases between them. The CDR3 loop is CASSPLGGIYSTDTQYF. In DNA form, the CDR3 reads TGCGCCAGCAGTCCCCTCGGGGGAATTTACAGCACAGATACGCAGTATTTT.

The chain employs TRBV28 and TRBJ1-1; no firm D call. This CDR3 contains 14 residues. V gave up 10 bases and J gave up 1 base, with 16 bases separating them. In germline, CDR1 is MDHEN, CDR2 SYDVKM. The CDR3 region has the DNA TGTGCCACCTCCTGGCCCGGAGCGAACACTGAAGCTTTCTTT. It is translated as CATSWPGANTEAFF.

The chain couples TRBV3-1 to TRBJ1-3, with no clear D. Trimming cost V 0 bases and J 0 bases, with 9 bases left between them. Per the germline V gene, CDR1 is LGHDT and CDR2 is YNNKEL (reference sequence). This CDR3 is 16 amino acids long. The CDR3 reads CASSQEVSLSGNTIYF. The CDR3 nucleotides read TGTGCCAGCAGCCAAGAGGTCAGCCTCTCTGGAAACACCATATATTTT.

The table lists this clonotype with a few counts. The chain links TRBV5-1 to TRBJ1-2, with D perhaps TRBD1 (6 bases). The V and J ends lost 0 bases and 4 bases respectively, with 10 bases between them. The CDR3 loop spans 14 amino acids. CDR1 is SGHRS, CDR2 YFSETQ, per germline. CDR3 loop: CASSLGQATYGYTF. CDR3 in DNA: TGCGCCAGCAGCTTGGGACAGGCTACCTATGGCTACACCTTC. Based on the CDR3 plus reference TRBV5-1 and TRBJ1-2, the full variable domain is KAGVTQTPRYLIKTRGQQVTLSCSPISGHRSVSWYQQTPGQGLQFLFEYFSETQRNKGNFPGRFSGRQFSNSRSEMNVSTLELGDSALYLCASSLGQATYGYTFGSGTRLTVV.

The chain carries TRBV29-1 and TRBJ2-7; 8 bases agree with TRBD1. Germline CDR1 is SQVTM and CDR2 is ANQGSEA. Germline trimming cut 3 bases from V and 3 bases from J; bases unmatched to any gene: 10. The CDR3 extends over 15 amino acids. The CDR3 reads CSVEVVAGGNYEQYF. As DNA, the CDR3 is TGCAGCGTTGAGGTGGTGGCAGGGGGCAACTACGAGCAGTACTTC.